A single T cell receptor (beta chain) is shown here with its context. Antigen: not known. TCR beta cDNA libraries included unique molecular identifiers. With roughly 0.9 to 11 million T cells as the source, roughly 500,000 cDNA molecules resulted. TCRdb itself ran the PCR reads through MiXCR, one entry per CDR3 protein. The top ten hold approximately 30% of the sample, which has 150,000 or so distinct CDR3 sequences, around 36% seen once. The sample is drawn from a study of post-analysis software for immune sequencing data. In the study overall: Recorded subtypes: relapsing-remitting, secondary progressive, progressive-relapsing; some patients unannotated.

The CDR3 spans 14 residues. From germline, CDR1 is SGHDN and CDR2 FVKESK. Germline trimming cut 4 bases from V and 5 bases from J; bases unmatched to any gene: 2. Whole-study results and caveats: When compared against controls, multiple sclerosis patients showed significantly lower normalized Chao1 diversity. In patients, TRBV5-6, TRBV5-1 and TRBV20-1 belonged to five or six TRBV segments found more frequently than in controls.

The chain links TRBV14 to TRBJ2-7, with 13 bases that match TRBD2. The material was blood, obtained after autologous hematopoietic stem cell transplantation. The TCR originated in a girl between 10 and 17 years old with multiple sclerosis. This CDR3 reads CASSLGLAGDEQYF. CDR3 DNA: TGTGCCAGCAGCCTCGGACTAGCGGGAGACGAGCAGTACTTC. Full variable domain (outside the CDR3, taken from reference TRBV14 and TRBJ2-7): EAGVTQFPSHSVIEKGQTVTLRCDPISGHDNLYWYRRVMGKEIKFLLHFVKESKQDESGMPNNRFLAERTGGTYSTLKVQPAELEDSGVYFCASSLGLAGDEQYFGPGTRLTVT.